The T cell receptor beta chain described here comes from a study of blood T cell repertoires in COVID-19. Across the study: The study drew acute and convalescent COVID-19 samples from the United States, Italy and Spain. Sample material is recorded as cDNA or gDNA derived from T cells, B-cell-depleted T cells, or PBMCs.

In the original workflow: Counts of nucleated cells, estimated from reference gene primer amplification, were obtained. Profiling relied on immunoSEQ multiplex PCR, and the TCRdb table lists in-frame clones only, not all of them. Clone size and the V and J calls come from that table; the DNA yielded D and trimming. The sample consists of 70,000 to 95,000 clones, around 80% of them appearing once. The germline V and J ends were trimmed by 8 bases and 8 bases, with 13 bases remaining between them. This CDR3 is 13 amino acids long. The V gene's germline CDR1 is MNHEY and CDR2 SMNVEV (reference sequence).

The TCR originated in a human donor in a cohort sampled during active COVID-19. What was sequenced was peripheral blood. This rearrangement joins TRBV27 to TRBJ1-6, with D hard to call. Written as DNA, the CDR3 is TGTGCCAGCTCCATCGGGAGGGATTCACCCCTCCACTTT. It yields the protein CASSIGRDSPLHF.